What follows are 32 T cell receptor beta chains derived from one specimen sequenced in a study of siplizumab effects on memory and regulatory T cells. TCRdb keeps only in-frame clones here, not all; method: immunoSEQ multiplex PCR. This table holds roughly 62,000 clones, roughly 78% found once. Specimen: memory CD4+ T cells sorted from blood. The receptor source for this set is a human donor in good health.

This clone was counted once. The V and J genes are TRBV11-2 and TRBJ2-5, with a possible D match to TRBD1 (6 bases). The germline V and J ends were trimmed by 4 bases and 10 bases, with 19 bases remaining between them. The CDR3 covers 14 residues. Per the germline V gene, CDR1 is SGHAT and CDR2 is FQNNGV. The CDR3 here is CASSSLNRVGDQYF. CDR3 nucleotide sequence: TGTGCCAGCAGCTCTCTCAACAGGGTCGGGGACCAGTACTTC. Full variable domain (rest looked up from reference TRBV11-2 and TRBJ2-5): EAGVAQSPRYKIIEKRQSVAFWCNPISGHATLYWYQQILGQGPKLLIQFQNNGVVDDSQLPKDRFSAERLKGVDSTLKIQPAKLEDSAVYLCASSSLNRVGDQYFGPGTRLLVL.

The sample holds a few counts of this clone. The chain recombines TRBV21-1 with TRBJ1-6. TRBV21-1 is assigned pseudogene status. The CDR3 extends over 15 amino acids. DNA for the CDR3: TGTGCCAGCAGCGCAGATCGGGGTTCAGGTTCACCCCTCCACTTT. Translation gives CASSADRGSGSPLHF.

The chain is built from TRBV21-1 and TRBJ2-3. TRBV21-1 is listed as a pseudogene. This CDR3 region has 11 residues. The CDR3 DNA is TGTGCCAGCAGCAACACAGATACGCAGTATTTT. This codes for CASSNTDTQYF.

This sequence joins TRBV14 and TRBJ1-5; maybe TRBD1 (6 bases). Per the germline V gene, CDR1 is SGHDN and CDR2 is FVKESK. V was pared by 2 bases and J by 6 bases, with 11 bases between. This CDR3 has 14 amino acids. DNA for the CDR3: TGTGCCAGCAGCCAAACAGGGCAGAGTCAGCCCCAGCATTTT. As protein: CASSQTGQSQPQHF.

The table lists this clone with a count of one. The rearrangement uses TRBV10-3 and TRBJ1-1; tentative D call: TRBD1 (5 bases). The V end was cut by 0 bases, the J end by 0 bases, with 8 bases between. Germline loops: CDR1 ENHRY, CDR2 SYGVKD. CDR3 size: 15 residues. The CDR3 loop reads CAISESPGLNTEAFF. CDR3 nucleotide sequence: TGTGCCATCAGTGAGTCGCCAGGGTTGAACACTGAAGCTTTCTTT.

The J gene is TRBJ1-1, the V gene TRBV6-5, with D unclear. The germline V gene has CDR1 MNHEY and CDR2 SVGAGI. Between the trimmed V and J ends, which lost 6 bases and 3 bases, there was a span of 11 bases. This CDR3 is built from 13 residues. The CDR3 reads CASRWKLDTEAFF. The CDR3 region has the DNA TGTGCCAGCAGGTGGAAGCTGGACACTGAAGCTTTCTTT.

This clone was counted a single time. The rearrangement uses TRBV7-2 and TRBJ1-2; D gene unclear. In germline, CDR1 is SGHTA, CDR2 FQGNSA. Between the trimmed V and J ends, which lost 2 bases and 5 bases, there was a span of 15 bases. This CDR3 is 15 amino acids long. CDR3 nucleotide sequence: TGTGCCAGCAGCTTAAGGTTCACGACCTCATATGGCTACACCTTC. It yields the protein CASSLRFTTSYGYTF. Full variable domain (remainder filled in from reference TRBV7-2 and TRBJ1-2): GAGVSQSPSNKVTEKGKDVELRCDPISGHTALYWYRQSLGQGLEFLIYFQGNSAPDKSGLPSDRFSAERTGGSVSTLTIQRTQQEDSAVYLCASSLRFTTSYGYTFGSGTRLTVV.

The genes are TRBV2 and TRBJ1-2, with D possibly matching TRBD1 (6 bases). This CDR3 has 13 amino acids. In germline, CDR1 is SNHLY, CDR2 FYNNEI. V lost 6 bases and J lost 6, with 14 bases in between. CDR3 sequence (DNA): TGTGCCAGCAGAGGACAGCTAACTGATGGCTACACCTTC. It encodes CASRGQLTDGYTF.

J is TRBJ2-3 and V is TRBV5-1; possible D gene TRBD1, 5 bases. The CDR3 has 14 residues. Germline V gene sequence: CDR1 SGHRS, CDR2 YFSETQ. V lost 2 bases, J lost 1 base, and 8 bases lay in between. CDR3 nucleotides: TGCGCCAGCAGCTTCGACAGAGGCACAGATACGCAGTATTTT. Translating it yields CASSFDRGTDTQYF.

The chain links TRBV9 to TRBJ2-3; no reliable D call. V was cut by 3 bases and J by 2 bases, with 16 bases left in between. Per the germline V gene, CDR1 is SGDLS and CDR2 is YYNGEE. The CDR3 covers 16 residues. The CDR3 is CASSAHLTGTTDTQYF. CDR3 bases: TGTGCCAGCAGCGCCCACCTGACGGGTACCACAGATACGCAGTATTTT.

The CDR3 DNA follows: TGTGCCAGCAGGACGTTCAATCAGCCCCAGCATTTT. Amino acid sequence: CASRTFNQPQHF. This chain uses TRBV6-5 with TRBJ1-5; unclear D gene. This CDR3 is built from 12 residues. Germline CDR1 MNHEY, CDR2 SVGAGI. V lost 6 bases and J lost 3, with 6 bases in between.

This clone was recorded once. The CDR3 sequence is CASRRGQSSYEQYF. CDR3 nucleotide sequence: TGTGCCAGCAGACGCGGACAGTCCTCCTACGAGCAGTACTTC. The chain couples TRBV6-6 to TRBJ2-7; the D gene is possibly TRBD1 (6 bases). V was pared by 6 bases and J by 0 bases, with 12 bases between. The germline V gene has CDR1 MNHNY and CDR2 SVGAGI (reference sequence). The CDR3 totals 14 residues.

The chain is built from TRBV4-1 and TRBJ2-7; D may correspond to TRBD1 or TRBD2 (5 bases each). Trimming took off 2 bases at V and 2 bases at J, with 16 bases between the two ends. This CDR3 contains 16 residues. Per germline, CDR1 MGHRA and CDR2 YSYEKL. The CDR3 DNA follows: TGCGCCAGCAGCCAATCCCCCACAGGAGGTACCTACGAGCAGTACTTC. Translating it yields CASSQSPTGGTYEQYF.

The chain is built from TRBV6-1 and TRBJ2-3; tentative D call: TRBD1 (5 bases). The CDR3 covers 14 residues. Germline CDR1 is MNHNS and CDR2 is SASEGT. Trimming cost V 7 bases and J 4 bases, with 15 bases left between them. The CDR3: CASIPGIGPDTQYF. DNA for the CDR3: TGTGCCAGCATTCCAGGGATAGGACCAGATACGCAGTATTTT.

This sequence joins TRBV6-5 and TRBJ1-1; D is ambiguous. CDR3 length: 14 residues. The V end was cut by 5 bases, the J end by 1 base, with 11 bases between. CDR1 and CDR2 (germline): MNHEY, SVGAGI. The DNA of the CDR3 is TGTGCCAGCAGTAATCCCAGGAGGAACACTGAAGCTTTCTTT. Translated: CASSNPRRNTEAFF.

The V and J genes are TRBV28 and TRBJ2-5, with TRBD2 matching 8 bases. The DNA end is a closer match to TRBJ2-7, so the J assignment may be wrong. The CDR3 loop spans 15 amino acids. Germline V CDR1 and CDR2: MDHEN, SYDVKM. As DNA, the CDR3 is TGTGCCAGCAGTTTTTCGGGGGGGGACTCCTACGAGCAGTACTTC. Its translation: CASSFSGGDSYEQYF.

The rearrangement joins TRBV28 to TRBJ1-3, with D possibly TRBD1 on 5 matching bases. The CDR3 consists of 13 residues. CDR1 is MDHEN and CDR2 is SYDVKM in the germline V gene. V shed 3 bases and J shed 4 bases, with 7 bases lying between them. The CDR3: CASSFSGGNTIYF. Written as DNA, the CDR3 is TGTGCCAGCAGTTTTTCAGGGGGAAACACCATATATTTT.

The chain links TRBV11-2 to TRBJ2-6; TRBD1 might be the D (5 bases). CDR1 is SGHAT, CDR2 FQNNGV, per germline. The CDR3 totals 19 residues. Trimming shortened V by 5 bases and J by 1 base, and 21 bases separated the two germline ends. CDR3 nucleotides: TGTGCCAGCAGCCTGGGGCAGGGCCTTATACCTTCTGGGGCCAACGTCCTGACTTTC. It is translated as CASSLGQGLIPSGANVLTF.

The CDR3 DNA sequence: TGTGCCAGCAGCGAGACAGGGGGGATGGAGACCCAGTACTTC. It translates to CASSETGGMETQYF. The rearrangement joins TRBV11-3 to TRBJ2-5, with 9 nucleotides matching TRBD1. The germline CDR1 and CDR2 sequences are SGHNT and YENEEA. This CDR3 is 14 amino acids long. The V gene end was trimmed by 5 bases and the J gene end by 5 bases; junction bases not matched to a gene: 6.

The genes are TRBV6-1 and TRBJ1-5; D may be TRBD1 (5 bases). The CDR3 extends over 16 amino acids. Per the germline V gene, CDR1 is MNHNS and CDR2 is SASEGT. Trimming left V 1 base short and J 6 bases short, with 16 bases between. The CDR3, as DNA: TGTGCCAGCAGTGAAGATACAACAGGAGGGTTTCAGCCCCAGCATTTT. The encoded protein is CASSEDTTGGFQPQHF.

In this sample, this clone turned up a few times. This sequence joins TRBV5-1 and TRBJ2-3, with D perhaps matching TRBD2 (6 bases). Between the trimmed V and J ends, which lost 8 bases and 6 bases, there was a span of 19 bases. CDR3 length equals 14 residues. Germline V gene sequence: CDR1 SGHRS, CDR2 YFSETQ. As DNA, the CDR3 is TGCGCCAGTCGAGCGGGTGATATGGGGGATACGCAGTATTTT. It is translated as CASRAGDMGDTQYF.

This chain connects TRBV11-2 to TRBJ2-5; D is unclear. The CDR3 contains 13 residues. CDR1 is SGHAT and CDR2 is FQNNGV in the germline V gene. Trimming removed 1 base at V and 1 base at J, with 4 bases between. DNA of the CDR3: TGTGCCAGCAGCTTAGGGGGCCAAGAGACCCAGTACTTC. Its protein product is CASSLGGQETQYF. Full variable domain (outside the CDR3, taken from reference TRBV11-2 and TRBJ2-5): EAGVAQSPRYKIIEKRQSVAFWCNPISGHATLYWYQQILGQGPKLLIQFQNNGVVDDSQLPKDRFSAERLKGVDSTLKIQPAKLEDSAVYLCASSLGGQETQYFGPGTRLLVL.

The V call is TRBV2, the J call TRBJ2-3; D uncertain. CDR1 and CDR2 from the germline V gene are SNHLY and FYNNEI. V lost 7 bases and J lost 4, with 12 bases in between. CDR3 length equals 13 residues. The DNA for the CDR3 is TGTGCCAGCATTCTCTCTAGGGCAGATACGCAGTATTTT. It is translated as CASILSRADTQYF.

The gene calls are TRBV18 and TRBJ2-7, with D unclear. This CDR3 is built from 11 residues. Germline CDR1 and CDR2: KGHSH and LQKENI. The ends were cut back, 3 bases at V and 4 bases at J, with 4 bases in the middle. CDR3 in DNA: TGTGCCAGCTCACCTAAGTACGAGCAGTACTTC. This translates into CASSPKYEQYF. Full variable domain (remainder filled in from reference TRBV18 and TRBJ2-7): NAGVMQNPRHLVRRRGQEARLRCSPMKGHSHVYWYRQLPEEGLKFMVYLQKENIIDESGMPKERFSAEFPKEGPSILRIQQVVRGDSAAYFCASSPKYEQYFGPGTRLTVT.

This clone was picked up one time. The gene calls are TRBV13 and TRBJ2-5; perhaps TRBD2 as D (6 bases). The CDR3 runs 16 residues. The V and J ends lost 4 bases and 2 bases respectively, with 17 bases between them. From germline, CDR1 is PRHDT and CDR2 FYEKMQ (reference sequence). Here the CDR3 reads CASSSLGRGVQETQYF. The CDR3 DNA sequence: TGTGCCAGCAGCTCCCTCGGGCGGGGAGTACAAGAGACCCAGTACTTC.

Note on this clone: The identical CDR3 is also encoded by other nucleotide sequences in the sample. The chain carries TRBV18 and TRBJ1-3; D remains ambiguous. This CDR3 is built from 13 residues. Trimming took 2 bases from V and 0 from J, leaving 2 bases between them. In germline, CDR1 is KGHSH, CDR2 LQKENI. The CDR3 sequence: CASSPSSGNTIYF. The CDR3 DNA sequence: TGTGCCAGCTCACCAAGCTCTGGAAACACCATATATTTT.

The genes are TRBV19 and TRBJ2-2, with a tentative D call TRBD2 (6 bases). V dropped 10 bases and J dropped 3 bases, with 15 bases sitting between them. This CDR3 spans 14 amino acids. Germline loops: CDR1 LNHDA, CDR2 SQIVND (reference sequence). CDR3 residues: CATSGELDTGELFF. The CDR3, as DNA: TGTGCCACTTCGGGGGAATTGGACACCGGGGAGCTGTTTTTT. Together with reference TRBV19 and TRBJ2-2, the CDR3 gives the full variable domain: DGGITQSPKYLFRKEGQNVTLSCEQNLNHDAMYWYRQDPGQGLRLIYYSQIVNDFQKGDIAEGYSVSREKKESFPLTVTSAQKNPTAFYLCATSGELDTGELFFGEGSRLTVL.

The CDR3 here is CASSPSLMNTGELFF. In DNA form, the CDR3 reads TGTGCCAGCAGCCCATCCCTCATGAACACCGGGGAGCTGTTTTTT. The rearrangement links TRBV5-4 to TRBJ2-2; no clear D. In germline, CDR1 is SGHNT, CDR2 YYREEE (reference sequence). This CDR3 has 15 residues. V was clipped by 4 bases and J by 1 base, with 11 bases between them.

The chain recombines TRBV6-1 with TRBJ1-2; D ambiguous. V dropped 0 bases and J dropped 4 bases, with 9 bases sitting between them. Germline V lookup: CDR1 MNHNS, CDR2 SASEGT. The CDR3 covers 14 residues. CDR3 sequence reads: CASSEALVVYGYTF. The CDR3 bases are TGTGCCAGCAGTGAAGCACTGGTCGTCTATGGCTACACCTTC.

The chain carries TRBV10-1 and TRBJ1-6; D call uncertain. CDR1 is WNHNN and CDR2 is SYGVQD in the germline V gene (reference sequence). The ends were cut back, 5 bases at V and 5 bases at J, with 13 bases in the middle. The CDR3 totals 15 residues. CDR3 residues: CASSKTRENNSPLHF. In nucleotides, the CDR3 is TGCGCCAGCAGTAAGACCCGGGAGAATAATTCACCCCTCCACTTT.

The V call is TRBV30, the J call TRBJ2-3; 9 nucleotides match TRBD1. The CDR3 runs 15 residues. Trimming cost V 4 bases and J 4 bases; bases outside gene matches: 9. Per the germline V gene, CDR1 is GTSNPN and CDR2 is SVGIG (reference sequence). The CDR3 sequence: CAWTPRDRAADTQYF. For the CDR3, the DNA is TGTGCCTGGACCCCCCGGGACAGGGCCGCAGATACGCAGTATTTT.

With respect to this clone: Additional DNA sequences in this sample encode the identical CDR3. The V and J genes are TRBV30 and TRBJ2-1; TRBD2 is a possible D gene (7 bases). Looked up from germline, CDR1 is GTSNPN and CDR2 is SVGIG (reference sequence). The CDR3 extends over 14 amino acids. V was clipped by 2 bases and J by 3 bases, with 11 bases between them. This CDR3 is CAWSRGGLYNEQFF. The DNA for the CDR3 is TGTGCCTGGAGTAGGGGGGGCCTCTACAATGAGCAGTTCTTC.